The sequence of this TCR beta chain was determined in a study of cytomegalovirus exposure and HLA in healthy donors. Study results and limitations: Reportedly, diagnosis of cytomegalovirus status by the classifier showed high specificity and sensitivity. There was a cluster of highly shared sequence variants that was likely a sequencing artifact. Segments of the TCR beta V type were, in most cases, productive about 87% or about 30% of the time in an earlier analysis.

PCR involved 60 Vbeta and 13 Jbeta primers. Sequencing used immunoSEQ multiplex PCR; TCRdb keeps in-frame clones, though not all of them. The table includes 120,000 to 150,000 clones, around three quarters detected once. The table lists this clone with a few counts. Antigen specificity is unknown. Additional DNA sequences in this sample encode the identical CDR3. CDR3 size: 14 residues. Germline CDR1 and CDR2: SGHDT and YYEEEE. Trimming took 0 bases from V and 0 from J, leaving 6 bases between them. The chain has TRBV5-6 and TRBJ1-2; tentative D call: TRBD1 (6 bases). The receptor was derived from a woman aged 40 to 49 in good health and CMV-seropositive. What was sequenced was PBMCs. The CDR3 sequence is CASSLGTANYGYTF. For the CDR3, the DNA is TGTGCCAGCAGCTTGGGGACAGCTAACTATGGCTACACCTTC.